These 3 T cell receptor beta chains came from one sample sequenced in a study of blood T cell repertoires in COVID-19. Some clones are missing from TCRdb's copy, which holds only in-frame ones; the method was immunoSEQ multiplex PCR. The table lists about 150,000 clones, around 84% of them singletons. The specimen sequenced was PBMCs or T cells enriched from blood (not recorded which). The receptors were gathered from a woman in her 50s who had recovered from COVID-19.

The chain has TRBV18 and TRBJ2-1; TRBD2 aligns across 11 bases. The V gene end was trimmed by 5 bases and the J gene end by 5 bases; junction bases not matched to a gene: 11. CDR1 is KGHSH, CDR2 LQKENI, per germline. The length of the CDR3 is 17 residues. CDR3 in amino acids: CASSSRLAGFRDNEQFF. Written as DNA, the CDR3 is TGTGCCAGCTCATCCCGACTAGCGGGATTTAGGGACAATGAGCAGTTCTTC.

CDR3 DNA: TGTGCCACCAGCAGGGGCCAGGCCGCAACTAATGAAAAACTGTTTTTT. Its protein is CATSRGQAATNEKLFF. V gene TRBV15 combines with J gene TRBJ1-4; D gene ambiguous. Trimming left V 3 bases short and J 0 bases short, with 11 bases between. CDR1 is LNHNV, CDR2 YYDKDF, per germline (reference sequence). The length of the CDR3 is 16 residues.

This chain connects TRBV28 to TRBJ1-3; no reliable D call. Germline CDR1 and CDR2: MDHEN and SYDVKM. V lost 7 bases and J 0 bases, leaving 13 bases between the germline ends. The CDR3 loop spans 15 amino acids. CDR3 nucleotides: TGTGCCAGCATGATGGCAGATAACTCTGGAAACACCATATATTTT. Amino acid sequence: CASMMADNSGNTIYF.